The subject of this entry is one TCR beta chain. This entry belongs to a study of OX40 agonist ivuxolimab in advanced cancers. The table came from immunoSEQ multiplex PCR; TCRdb's copy has only in-frame clones and leaves some out. The repertoire consists of about 95,000 clones, with around 90% occurring once and the leading ten covering 2% to 3%. Germline CDR1 reads SGHRS; CDR2 reads YFSETQ. This CDR3 region has 13 residues. V lost 4 bases to trimming and J lost 4 bases, with 8 bases between them. The clonotype originates from an adult with an advanced solid tumor such as melanoma, head and neck, liver or kidney cancer. The rearrangement links TRBV5-1 to TRBJ1-4; D ambiguous. The starting material was CD4+ or CD8+ T cells sorted from blood, obtained in a trial of the OX40 agonist ivuxolimab. The CDR3 DNA reads TGCGCCAGCAGCCGGGGATTTAATGAAAAACTGTTTTTT. Encoded protein: CASSRGFNEKLFF.